Sequencing of this T cell receptor (beta chain) was carried out in a study of T cell repertoires in cytomegalovirus infection. Study-level information: TCR beta signatures that were public indicated CMV infection and matching HLA type. Regarding the study as a whole: Predominance within the ex vivo response was attributable to HLA-C-restricted CMV-specific TCR beta clonotypes.

This clonotype was picked up a small number of times. Its antigen is still unknown. The germline CDR1 and CDR2 sequences are MNHEY and SVGAGI. The length of the CDR3 is 16 residues. Trimming left V 5 bases short and J 1 base short, with 17 bases between. TCRdb re-called the reads with MiXCR, one entry per CDR3 protein. Seen here are about 770,000 distinct CDR3 sequences, almost 30% observed once, and the top ten hold around 14%. V gene TRBV6-5 combines with J gene TRBJ1-1, with D possibly matching TRBD1 (6 bases). This clonotype was obtained from a human donor in good health (CMV status not recorded). Some clones in this sample may be carry-over from other donors' samples. The specimen was cultured CD8+ T cells from PBMCs, collected from culture after CMV antigen stimulation. CDR3 in DNA: TGTGCCAGCAGTGCTGAACTTGGACAGCCGAACACTGAAGCTTTCTTT. This encodes CASSAELGQPNTEAFF.